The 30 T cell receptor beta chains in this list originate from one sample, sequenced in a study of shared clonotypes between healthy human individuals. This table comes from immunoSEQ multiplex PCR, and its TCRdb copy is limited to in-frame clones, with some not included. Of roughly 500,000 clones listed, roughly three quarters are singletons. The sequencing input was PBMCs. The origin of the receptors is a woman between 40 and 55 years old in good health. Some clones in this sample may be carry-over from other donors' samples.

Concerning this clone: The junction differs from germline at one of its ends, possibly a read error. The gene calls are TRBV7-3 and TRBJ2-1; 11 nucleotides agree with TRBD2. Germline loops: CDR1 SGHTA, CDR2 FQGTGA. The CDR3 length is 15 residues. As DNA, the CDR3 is TGTGCCAGCAGCCTAACTAGCGGGAGCTCCAATGAGCAGTTCTTC. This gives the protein CASSLTSGSSNEQFF.

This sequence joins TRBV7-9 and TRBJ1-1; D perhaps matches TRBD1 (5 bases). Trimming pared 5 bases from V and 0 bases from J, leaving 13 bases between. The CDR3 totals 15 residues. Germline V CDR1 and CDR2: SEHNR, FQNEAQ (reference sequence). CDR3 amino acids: CASSQGGGMNTEAFF. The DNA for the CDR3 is TGTGCCAGCAGCCAGGGCGGGGGTATGAACACTGAAGCTTTCTTT.

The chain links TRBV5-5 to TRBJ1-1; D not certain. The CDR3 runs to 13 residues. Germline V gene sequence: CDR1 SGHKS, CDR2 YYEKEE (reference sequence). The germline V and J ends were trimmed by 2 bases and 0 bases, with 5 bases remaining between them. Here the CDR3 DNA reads TGTGCCAGCAGCTTTAATTTGAACACTGAAGCTTTCTTT. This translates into CASSFNLNTEAFF.

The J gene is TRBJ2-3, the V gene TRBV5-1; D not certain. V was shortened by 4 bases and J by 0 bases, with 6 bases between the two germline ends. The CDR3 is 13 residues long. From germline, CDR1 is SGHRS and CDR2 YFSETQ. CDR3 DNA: TGCGCCAGCAGCGAAGACAGCACAGATACGCAGTATTTT. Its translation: CASSEDSTDTQYF.

The CDR3 protein is CASRVRDWYNEQFF. CDR3 DNA: TGTGCCAGCAGGGTCCGGGACTGGTACAATGAGCAGTTCTTC. This chain connects TRBV28 to TRBJ2-1; TRBD2 might be the D (6 bases). This CDR3 is 14 amino acids long. Germline values: CDR1 MDHEN, CDR2 SYDVKM. Trimming stripped 6 bases from V and 4 bases from J, with 13 bases between.

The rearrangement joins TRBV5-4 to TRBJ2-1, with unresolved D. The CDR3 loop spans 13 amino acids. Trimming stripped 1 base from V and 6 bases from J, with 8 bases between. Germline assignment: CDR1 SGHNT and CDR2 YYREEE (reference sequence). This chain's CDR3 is CASSLSGINEQFF. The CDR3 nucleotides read TGTGCCAGCAGCTTGTCCGGCATCAATGAGCAGTTCTTC.

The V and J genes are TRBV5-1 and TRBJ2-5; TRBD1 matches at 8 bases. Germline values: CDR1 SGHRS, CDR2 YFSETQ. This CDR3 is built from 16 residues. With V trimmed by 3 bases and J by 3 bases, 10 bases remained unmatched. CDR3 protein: CASSSDRALRKETQYF. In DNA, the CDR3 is TGCGCCAGCAGCTCGGACAGGGCACTCAGGAAAGAGACCCAGTACTTC.

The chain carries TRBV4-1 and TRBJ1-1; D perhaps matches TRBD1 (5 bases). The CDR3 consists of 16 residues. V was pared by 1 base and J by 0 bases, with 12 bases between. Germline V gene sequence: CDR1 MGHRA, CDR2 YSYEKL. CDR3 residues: CASSQVLRGLNTEAFF. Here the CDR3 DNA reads TGCGCCAGCAGCCAAGTTCTTAGGGGACTGAACACTGAAGCTTTCTTT.

Here the CDR3 reads CASSLEGLAGNEQFF. The CDR3 bases are TGTGCCAGCAGCTTAGAAGGACTAGCAGGGAATGAGCAGTTCTTC. The rearrangement joins TRBV11-2 to TRBJ2-1, with 8 bases aligning to TRBD2. This CDR3 spans 15 amino acids. In germline, CDR1 is SGHAT, CDR2 FQNNGV. V dropped 0 bases and J dropped 7; count of bases not matched to a gene: 5.

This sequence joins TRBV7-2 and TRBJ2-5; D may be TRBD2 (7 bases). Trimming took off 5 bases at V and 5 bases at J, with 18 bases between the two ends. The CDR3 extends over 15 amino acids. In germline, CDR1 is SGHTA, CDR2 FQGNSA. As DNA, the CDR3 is TGTGCCAGCAGCCAGATAAGGGGGGGTGGTGAGACCCAGTACTTC. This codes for CASSQIRGGGETQYF.

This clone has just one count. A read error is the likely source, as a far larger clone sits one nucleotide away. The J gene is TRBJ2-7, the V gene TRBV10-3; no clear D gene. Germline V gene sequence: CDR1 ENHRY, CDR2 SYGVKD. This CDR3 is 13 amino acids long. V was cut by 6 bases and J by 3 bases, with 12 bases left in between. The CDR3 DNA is TGTGCCATCAGGGACCCGAGAGGCTACGAGCAGTACTTC. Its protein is CAIRDPRGYEQYF.

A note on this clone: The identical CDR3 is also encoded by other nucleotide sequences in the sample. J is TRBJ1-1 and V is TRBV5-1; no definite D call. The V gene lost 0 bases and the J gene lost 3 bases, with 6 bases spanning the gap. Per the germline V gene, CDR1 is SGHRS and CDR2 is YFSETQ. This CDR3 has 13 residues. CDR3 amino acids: CASSLVGDTEAFF. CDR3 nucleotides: TGCGCCAGCAGCTTGGTTGGGGACACTGAAGCTTTCTTT.

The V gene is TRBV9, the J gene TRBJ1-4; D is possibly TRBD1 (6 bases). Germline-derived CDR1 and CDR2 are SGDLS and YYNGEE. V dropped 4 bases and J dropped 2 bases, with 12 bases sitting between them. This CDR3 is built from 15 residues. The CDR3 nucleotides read TGTGCCAGCAGCCCTGGACAGCAGACTAATGAAAAACTGTTTTTT. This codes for CASSPGQQTNEKLFF.

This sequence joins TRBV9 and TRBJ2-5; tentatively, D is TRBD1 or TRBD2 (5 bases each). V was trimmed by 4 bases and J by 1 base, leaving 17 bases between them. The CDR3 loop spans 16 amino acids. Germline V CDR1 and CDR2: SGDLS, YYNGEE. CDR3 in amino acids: CASSPLGGTLQETQYF. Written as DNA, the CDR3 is TGTGCCAGCAGCCCCCTTGGGGGAACCCTCCAAGAGACCCAGTACTTC. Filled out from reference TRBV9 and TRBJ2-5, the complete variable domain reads DSGVTQTPKHLITATGQRVTLRCSPRSGDLSVYWYQQSLDQGLQFLIQYYNGEERAKGNILERFSAQQFPDLHSELNLSSLELGDSALYFCASSPLGGTLQETQYFGPGTRLLVL.

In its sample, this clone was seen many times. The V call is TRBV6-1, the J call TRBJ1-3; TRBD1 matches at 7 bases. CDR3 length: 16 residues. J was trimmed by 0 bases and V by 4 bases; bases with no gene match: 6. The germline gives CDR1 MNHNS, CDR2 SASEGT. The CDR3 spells CASSAIGTASGNTIYF. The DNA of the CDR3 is TGTGCCAGCAGTGCTATCGGGACAGCCTCTGGAAACACCATATATTTT.

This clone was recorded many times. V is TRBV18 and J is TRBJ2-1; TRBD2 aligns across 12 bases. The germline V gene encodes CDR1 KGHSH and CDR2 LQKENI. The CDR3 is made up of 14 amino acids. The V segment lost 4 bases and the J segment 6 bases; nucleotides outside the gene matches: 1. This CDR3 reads CASSLGLAGNEQFF. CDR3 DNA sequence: TGTGCCAGCTCACTGGGACTAGCGGGCAATGAGCAGTTCTTC.

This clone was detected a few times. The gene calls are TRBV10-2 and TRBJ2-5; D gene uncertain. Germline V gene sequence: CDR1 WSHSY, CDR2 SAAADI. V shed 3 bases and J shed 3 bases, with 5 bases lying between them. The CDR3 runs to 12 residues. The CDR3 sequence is CASSDGEETQYF. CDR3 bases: TGCGCCAGCAGTGATGGCGAAGAGACCCAGTACTTC.

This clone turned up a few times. The CDR3 spells CASSYGGTGSYGYTF. CDR3 sequence (DNA): TGTGCCAGCAGTTACGGCGGGACAGGGTCCTATGGCTACACCTTC. This chain joins TRBV6-5 and TRBJ1-2; 9 bases are shared with TRBD1. The CDR3 has 15 residues. Germline V gene sequence: CDR1 MNHEY, CDR2 SVGAGI. V lost 2 bases to trimming and J lost 4 bases; unmatched junction nucleotides: 5.

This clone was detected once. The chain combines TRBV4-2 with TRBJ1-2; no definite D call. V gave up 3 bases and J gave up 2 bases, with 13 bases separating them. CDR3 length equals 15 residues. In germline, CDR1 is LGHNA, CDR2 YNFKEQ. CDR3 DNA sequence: TGTGCCAGCAGCCAGGTGTCGACGGGGAACTATGGCTACACCTTC. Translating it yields CASSQVSTGNYGYTF.

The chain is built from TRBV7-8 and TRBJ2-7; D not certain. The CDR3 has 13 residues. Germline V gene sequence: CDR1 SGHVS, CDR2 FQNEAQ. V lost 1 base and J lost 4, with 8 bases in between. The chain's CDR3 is CASSLGLGYEQYF. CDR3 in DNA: TGTGCCAGCAGCTTAGGATTGGGTTACGAGCAGTACTTC.

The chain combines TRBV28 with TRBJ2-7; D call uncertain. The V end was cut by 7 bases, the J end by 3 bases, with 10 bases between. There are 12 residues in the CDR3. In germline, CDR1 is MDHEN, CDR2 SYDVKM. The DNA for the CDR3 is TGTGCCAGCAAGTCAGCAGTCTACGAGCAGTACTTC. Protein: CASKSAVYEQYF.

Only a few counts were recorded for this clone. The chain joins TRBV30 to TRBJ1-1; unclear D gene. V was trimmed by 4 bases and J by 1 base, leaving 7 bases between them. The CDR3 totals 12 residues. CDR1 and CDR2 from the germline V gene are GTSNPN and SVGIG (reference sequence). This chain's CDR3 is CAWNDGNTEAFF. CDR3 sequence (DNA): TGTGCCTGGAATGACGGGAACACTGAAGCTTTCTTT.

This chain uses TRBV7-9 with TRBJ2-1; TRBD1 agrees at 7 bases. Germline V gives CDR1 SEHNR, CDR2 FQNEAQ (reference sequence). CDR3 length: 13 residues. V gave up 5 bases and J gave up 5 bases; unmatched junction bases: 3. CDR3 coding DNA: TGTGCCAGCAGCGCCGGGACAGACAATGAGCAGTTCTTC. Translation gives CASSAGTDNEQFF.

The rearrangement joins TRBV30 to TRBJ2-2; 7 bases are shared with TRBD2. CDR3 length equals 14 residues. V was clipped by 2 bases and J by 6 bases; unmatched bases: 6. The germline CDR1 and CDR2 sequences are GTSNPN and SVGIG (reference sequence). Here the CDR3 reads CAWSSTGGSGELFF. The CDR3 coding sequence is TGTGCCTGGAGTTCTACGGGGGGTTCCGGGGAGCTGTTTTTT.

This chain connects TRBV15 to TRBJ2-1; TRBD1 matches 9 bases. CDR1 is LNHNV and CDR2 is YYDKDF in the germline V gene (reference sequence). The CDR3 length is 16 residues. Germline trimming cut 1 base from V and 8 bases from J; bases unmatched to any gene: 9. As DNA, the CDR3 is TGTGCCACCAGCAGAGGGGATGGGACAGGGTTGGATGAGCAGTTCTTC. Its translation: CATSRGDGTGLDEQFF.

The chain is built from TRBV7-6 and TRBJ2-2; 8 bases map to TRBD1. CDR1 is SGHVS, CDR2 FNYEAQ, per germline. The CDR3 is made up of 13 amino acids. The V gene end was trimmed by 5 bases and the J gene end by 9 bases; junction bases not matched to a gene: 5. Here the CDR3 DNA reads TGTGCCAGCAGCAAACGACAGGGGTGGGAGCTGTTTTTT. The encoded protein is CASSKRQGWELFF.

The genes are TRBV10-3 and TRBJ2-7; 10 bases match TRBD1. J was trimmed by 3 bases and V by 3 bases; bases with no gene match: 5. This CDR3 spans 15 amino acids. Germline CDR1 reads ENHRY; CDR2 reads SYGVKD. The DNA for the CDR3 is TGTGCCATCAGTGAAAGGGGACAGGGGTTCTACGAGCAGTACTTC. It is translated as CAISERGQGFYEQYF.

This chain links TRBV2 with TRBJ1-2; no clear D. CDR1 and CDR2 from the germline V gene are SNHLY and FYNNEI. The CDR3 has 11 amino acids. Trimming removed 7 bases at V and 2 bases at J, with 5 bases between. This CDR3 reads CASKLNYGYTF. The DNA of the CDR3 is TGTGCCAGCAAGCTCAACTATGGCTACACCTTC.

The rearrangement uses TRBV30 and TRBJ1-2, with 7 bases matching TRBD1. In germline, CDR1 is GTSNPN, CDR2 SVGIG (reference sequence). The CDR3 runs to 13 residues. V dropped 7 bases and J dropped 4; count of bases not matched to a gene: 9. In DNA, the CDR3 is TGTGCCTTCCTTCCGGGACAGACCTATGGCTACACCTTC. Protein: CAFLPGQTYGYTF.

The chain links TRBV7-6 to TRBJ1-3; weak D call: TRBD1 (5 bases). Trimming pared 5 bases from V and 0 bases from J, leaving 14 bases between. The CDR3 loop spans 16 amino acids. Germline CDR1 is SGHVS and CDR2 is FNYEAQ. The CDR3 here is CASSLSGPLSGNTIYF. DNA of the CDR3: TGTGCCAGCAGCCTCTCAGGGCCTCTCTCTGGAAACACCATATATTTT.